Reported below is one T cell receptor (beta chain). This specimen belongs to a study of blood T cell repertoires in COVID-19. Overall study: The samples span acute and convalescent COVID-19 from the United States, Italy and Spain.

The trim removed 6 bases at V and 4 bases at J, leaving 7 bases unmatched. The CDR3 has 15 amino acids. CDR1 LGHDT and CDR2 YNNKEL come from the germline V gene (reference sequence). In the study's own analysis: Estimation of nucleated cell counts relied on the amplification of reference gene primers. Generated by immunoSEQ multiplex PCR, the TCRdb table keeps only in-frame clones and is missing some. V, J and clone size were drawn from that table, and D and trimming were deduced from the DNA. The repertoire holds some 30,000 clones, with about four fifths as singletons. This sequence was found in a man older than 75 with active COVID-19. Source material: peripheral blood. V gene TRBV3-1 (or the pseudogene TRBV3-2) combines with J gene TRBJ2-1, with 9 bases fitting TRBD2. DNA for the CDR3: TGTGCCAGCAGAATTAGCGGGGGCGGTTACAATGAGCAGTTCTTC. Protein product: CASRISGGGYNEQFF.